Many counts were recorded for the clone carrying this T cell receptor (beta chain). The data are from a study of T-cell reconstitution after alpha-beta-depleted transplantation in children. Preparation of the TCRbeta library was carried out with unique molecular identifiers. MiXCR was run by TCRdb on the PCR reads, yielding one entry per CDR3 protein. Among 350,000 to 450,000 distinct CDR3 sequences listed, 13% were seen once. The CDR3 is made up of 17 amino acids. Between the trimmed V and J ends, which lost 6 bases and 4 bases, there was a span of 22 bases. Sequenced material: PBMCs, taken from the stem cell graft. This TCR was sampled from a human donor who donated a stem cell graft to a child with Fanconi anemia. The chain carries TRBV12-3 or TRBV12-4 and TRBJ2-1; D may correspond to TRBD1 or TRBD2 (6 bases each). CDR3 in amino acids: CASRTPGGTPHYNEQFF. Here the CDR3 DNA reads TGTGCCAGCAGAACCCCTGGAGGGACACCTCATTACAATGAGCAGTTCTTC.